A selection of T cell receptor beta chains follows, all from one sample in a study of beta chain features in type 1 diabetes. The data were produced by immunoSEQ multiplex PCR, yet TCRdb's version contains in-frame clones alone and is incomplete. The data hold 300,000 to 350,000 clones, with around 7.6% observed a single time. The sample consisted of central memory CD4+ T cells from blood. Receptors originate from a woman aged 18-35 years in good health. Both conserved end residues are part of each CDR3. The D gene is left open where the match is weak. Expanded clones get a size class; other rows say once, few or many, or leave the size out.

abundance,j_gene,v_gene,d_gene,CDR3nt,CDR3aa
few,TRBJ1-1,TRBV7-2,TRBD1,TGTGCCAGCAGCTTAGGGGCGCCGGGACAGGGCCCTGAAGCTTTCTTT,CASSLGAPGQGPEAFF
few,TRBJ2-7,TRBV6-5,TRBD1,TGTGCCAGCAGGGGCGGGACAGGTCCCTACGAGCAGTACTTC,CASRGGTGPYEQYF
few,TRBJ2-6,TRBV7-2,-,TGTGCCAGCAGCTTAGCGCGCGGGGCCTCTGGGGCCAACGTCCTGACTTTC,CASSLARGASGANVLTF
few,TRBJ2-7,TRBV27,TRBD2,TGTGCCAGCAGTTTATCGGCCAGCGGGAGACTTTACGAGCAGTACTTC,CASSLSASGRLYEQYF
-,TRBJ1-2,TRBV7-9,TRBD1,TGTGCCAGCAGCTTAGCGAGGACAGGGCATGGCTACACCTTC,CASSLARTGHGYTF
-,TRBJ2-1,TRBV10-3,TRBD1,TGTGCCATCAGCCCCACTCACAAGGGGGCCCACAATGAGCAGTTCTTC,CAISPTHKGAHNEQFF
-,TRBJ2-3,TRBV7-3,-,TGTGCCAGCAGCTTAACCGTACTGGATACGCAGTATTTT,CASSLTVLDTQYF
few,TRBJ2-1,TRBV5-4,-,TGTGCCAGCAGCTTGGGTAGTTCCCAGTACAATGAGCAGTTCTTC,CASSLGSSQYNEQFF
-,TRBJ2-7,TRBV29-1,TRBD1,TGCAGCGTTGTAGGGACAGGGGGATACGAGCAGTACTTC,CSVVGTGGYEQYF
-,TRBJ2-5,TRBV5-1,-,TGCGCCAGCAGCTTGGGGCAGGGTACGAGGGAGACCCAGTACTTC,CASSLGQGTRETQYF
-,TRBJ2-7,TRBV14,-,TGTGCCAGCAGCCAAAACAGTAACTACGAGCAGTACTTC,CASSQNSNYEQYF
few,TRBJ2-7,TRBV7-2,TRBD2,TGTGCCAGCAGCTCCCTTCCTACCGGGACTAGAACGTACGAGCAGTACTTC,CASSSLPTGTRTYEQYF
few,TRBJ2-1,TRBV4-1,-,TGCGCCAGCAGCCAAGATGACAGGACTTACAATGAGCAGTTCTTC,CASSQDDRTYNEQFF
few,TRBJ2-7,TRBV7-2,-,TGTGCCAGCAGCTTAGTAGGCGGGAAGGACGAGCAGTACTTC,CASSLVGGKDEQYF
few,TRBJ2-7,TRBV5-1,TRBD2,TGCGCCAGCAGCCCTCTAGCGGGAGTCTACGAGCAGTACTTC,CASSPLAGVYEQYF
-,TRBJ2-2,TRBV7-9,-,TGTGCCAGCAGCTTGGGAGGTTACACCGGGGAGCTGTTTTTT,CASSLGGYTGELFF
-,TRBJ2-1,TRBV7-9,-,TGTGCCAGCAGCCCGCACGACCCCTACAATGAGCAGTTCTTC,CASSPHDPYNEQFF
-,TRBJ1-1,TRBV2,TRBD1,TGTGCCAGCAGTGAGGACCGGGACAGCACTGAAGCTTTCTTT,CASSEDRDSTEAFF
-,TRBJ2-7,TRBV7-9,-,TGTGCCAGCAGCCTTGGCAGGGGCGAGCAGTACTTC,CASSLGRGEQYF
-,TRBJ2-7,TRBV5-1,-,TGCGCCAGCAGCACCGGCCAGGGCGCCTACGAGCAGTACTTC,CASSTGQGAYEQYF
few,TRBJ2-7,TRBV7-9,TRBD2,TGTGCCAGCAGCAAACATGCCGGGACTAGCGGCTACGAGCAGTACTTC,CASSKHAGTSGYEQYF
-,TRBJ2-1,TRBV5-1,TRBD2,TGCGCCAGCAGCATACGACCTAGCGGGAGTACCAATGAGCAGTTCTTC,CASSIRPSGSTNEQFF